In its sample, the clone carrying this TCR beta chain was seen a few times. As yet, its antigen is unknown. This record belongs to a study of T-cell memory formation after mild COVID-19. Study outcomes and limitations: Mostly located in CM and EM were contracting CD4+ clones, with contracting CD8+ clones located in EMRA. Balance between CD4 and CD8 was seen in clones contracting day 15 to 85, and a CD4+ lean was seen in later expanders. Memory from before infection featured some responding clones, which suggests cross-reactive memory joined.

Per germline, CDR1 SQVTM and CDR2 ANQGSEA. The CDR3 consists of 11 residues. Trimming took off 7 bases at V and 1 base at J, with 8 bases between the two ends. TCRdb re-analysed the 5' RACE reads in MiXCR, keeping a single row per CDR3 protein. The top ten clones hold about 20% of a sample with roughly 300,000 distinct CDR3 sequences, approximately 8.4% of them seen once. This TCR was sampled from a man aged 18-30 years who had mild COVID-19 (a few samples of this study predate the infection). Cell type and time point are not known. Sequencing was performed on PBMCs or a T cell subset sorted from them (not recorded which). The chain is built from TRBV29-1 and TRBJ2-7; no clear D. As DNA, the CDR3 is TGCAGCGCTACGGAGTCCTACGAGCAGTACTTC. Translated, it gives CSATESYEQYF.